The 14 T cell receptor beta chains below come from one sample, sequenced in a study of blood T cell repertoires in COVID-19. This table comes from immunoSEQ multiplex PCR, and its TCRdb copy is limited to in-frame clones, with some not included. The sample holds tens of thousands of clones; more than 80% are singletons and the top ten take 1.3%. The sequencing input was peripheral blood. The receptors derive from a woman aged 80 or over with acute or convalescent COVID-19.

The DNA for the CDR3 is TGTGCCAGCAGCTTGGCGGGGATACAGCCCCAGCATTTT. This gives the protein CASSLAGIQPQHF. This chain connects TRBV5-4 to TRBJ1-5; D unclear. Germline loops: CDR1 SGHNT, CDR2 YYREEE (reference sequence). The ends were cut back, 0 bases at V and 7 bases at J, with 8 bases in the middle. CDR3 size: 13 residues.

CDR3 residues: CASSQGAIKSSYNSPLHF. The CDR3 DNA reads as TGCGCCAGCAGCCAAGGTGCCATCAAGAGCTCCTATAATTCACCCCTCCACTTT. This sequence joins TRBV4-1 and TRBJ1-6, with D unresolved. This CDR3 spans 18 amino acids. Trimming left V 1 base short and J 0 bases short, with 13 bases between. Germline loops: CDR1 MGHRA, CDR2 YSYEKL.

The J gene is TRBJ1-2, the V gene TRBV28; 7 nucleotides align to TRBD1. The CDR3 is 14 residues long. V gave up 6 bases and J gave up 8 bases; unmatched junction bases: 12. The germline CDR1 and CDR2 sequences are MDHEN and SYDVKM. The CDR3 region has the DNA TGTGCCAGCAGAAGACAGGGTCCGTCGGCGGGCTACACCTTC. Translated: CASRRQGPSAGYTF.

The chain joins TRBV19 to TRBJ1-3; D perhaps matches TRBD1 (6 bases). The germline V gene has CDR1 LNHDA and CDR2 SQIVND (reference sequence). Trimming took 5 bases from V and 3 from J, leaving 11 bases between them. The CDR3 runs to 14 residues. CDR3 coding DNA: TGTGCCAGTAGTGAGACAGGTCGTGGAAACACCATATATTTT. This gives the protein CASSETGRGNTIYF.

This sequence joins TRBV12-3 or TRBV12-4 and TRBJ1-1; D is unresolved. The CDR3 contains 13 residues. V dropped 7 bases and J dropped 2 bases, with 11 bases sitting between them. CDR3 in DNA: TGTGCCAGCACCCGAGGAAGAAACACTGAAGCTTTCTTT. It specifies CASTRGRNTEAFF.

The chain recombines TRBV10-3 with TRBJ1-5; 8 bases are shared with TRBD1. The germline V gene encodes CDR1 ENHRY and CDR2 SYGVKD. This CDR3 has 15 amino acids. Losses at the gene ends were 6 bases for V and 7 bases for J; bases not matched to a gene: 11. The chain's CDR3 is CAISNVQGARQPQHF. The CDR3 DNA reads TGTGCCATCAGCAACGTCCAGGGGGCAAGACAGCCCCAGCATTTT.

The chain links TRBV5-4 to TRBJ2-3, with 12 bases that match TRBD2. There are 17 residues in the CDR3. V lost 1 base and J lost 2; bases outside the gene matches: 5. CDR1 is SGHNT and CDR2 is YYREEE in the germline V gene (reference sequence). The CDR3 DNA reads TGTGCCAGCAGCTTGACACTAGCGGGGGGATACACAGATACGCAGTATTTT. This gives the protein CASSLTLAGGYTDTQYF.

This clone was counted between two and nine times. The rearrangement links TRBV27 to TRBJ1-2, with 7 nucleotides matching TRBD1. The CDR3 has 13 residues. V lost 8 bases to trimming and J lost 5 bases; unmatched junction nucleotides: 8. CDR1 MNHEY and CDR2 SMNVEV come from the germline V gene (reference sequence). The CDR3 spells CASAVQGRYGYTF. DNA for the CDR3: TGTGCCAGCGCCGTACAGGGGAGGTATGGCTACACCTTC.

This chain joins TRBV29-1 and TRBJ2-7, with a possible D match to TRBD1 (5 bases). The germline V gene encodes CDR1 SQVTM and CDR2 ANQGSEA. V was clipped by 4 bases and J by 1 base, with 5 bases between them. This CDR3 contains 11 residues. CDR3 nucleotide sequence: TGCAGCGTTGGACAGTCCTACGAGCAGTACTTC. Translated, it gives CSVGQSYEQYF.

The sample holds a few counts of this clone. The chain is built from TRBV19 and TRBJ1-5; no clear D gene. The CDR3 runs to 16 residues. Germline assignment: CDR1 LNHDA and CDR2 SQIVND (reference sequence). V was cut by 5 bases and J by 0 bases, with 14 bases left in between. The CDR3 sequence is CASSSLSQVSNQPQHF. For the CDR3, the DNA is TGTGCCAGTAGTTCCCTCTCGCAGGTTAGCAATCAGCCCCAGCATTTT.

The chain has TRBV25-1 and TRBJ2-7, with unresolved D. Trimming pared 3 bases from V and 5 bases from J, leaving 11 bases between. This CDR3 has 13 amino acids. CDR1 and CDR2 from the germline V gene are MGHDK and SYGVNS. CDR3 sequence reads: CASSDSPSHEQYF. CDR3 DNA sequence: TGTGCCAGCAGTGACTCCCCGTCCCACGAGCAGTACTTC.

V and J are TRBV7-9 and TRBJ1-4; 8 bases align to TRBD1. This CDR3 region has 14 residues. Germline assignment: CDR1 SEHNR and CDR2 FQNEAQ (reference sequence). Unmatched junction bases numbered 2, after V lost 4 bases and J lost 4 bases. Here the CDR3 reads CASSSGQDNEKLFF. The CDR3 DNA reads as TGTGCCAGCAGCTCGGGACAGGATAATGAAAAACTGTTTTTT.

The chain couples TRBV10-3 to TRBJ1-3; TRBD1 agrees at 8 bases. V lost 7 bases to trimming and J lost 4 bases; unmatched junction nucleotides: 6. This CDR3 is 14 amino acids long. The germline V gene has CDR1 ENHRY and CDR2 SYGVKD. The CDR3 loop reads CAITQTGDGNTIYF. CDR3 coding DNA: TGTGCCATCACCCAGACAGGGGACGGAAACACCATATATTTT.

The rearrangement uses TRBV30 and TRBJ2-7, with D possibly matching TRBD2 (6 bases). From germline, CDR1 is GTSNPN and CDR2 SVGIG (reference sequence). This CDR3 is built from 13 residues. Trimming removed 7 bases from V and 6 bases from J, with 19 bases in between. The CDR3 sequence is CAYHGGVGFEQYF. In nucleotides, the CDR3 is TGTGCCTACCACGGGGGTGTAGGATTCGAGCAGTACTTC. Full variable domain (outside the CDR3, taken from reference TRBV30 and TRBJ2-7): SQTIHQWPATLVQPVGSPLSLECTVEGTSNPNLYWYRQAAGRGLQLLFYSVGIGQISSEVPQNLSASRPQDRQFILSSKKLLLSDSGFYLCAYHGGVGFEQYFGPGTRLTVT.